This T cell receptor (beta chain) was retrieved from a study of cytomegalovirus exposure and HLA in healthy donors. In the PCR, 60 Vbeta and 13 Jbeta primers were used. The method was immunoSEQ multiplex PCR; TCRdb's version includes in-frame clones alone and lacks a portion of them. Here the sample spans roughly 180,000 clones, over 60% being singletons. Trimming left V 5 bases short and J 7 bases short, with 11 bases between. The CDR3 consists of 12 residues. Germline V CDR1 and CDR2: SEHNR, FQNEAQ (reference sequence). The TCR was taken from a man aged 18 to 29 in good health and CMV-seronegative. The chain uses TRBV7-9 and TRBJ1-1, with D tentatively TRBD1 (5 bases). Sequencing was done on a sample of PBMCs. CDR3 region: CASSPTVIEAFF. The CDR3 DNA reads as TGTGCCAGCAGCCCGACAGTGATTGAAGCTTTCTTT.